The next 15 T cell receptor beta chains were all read from a single sample in a study of T cell repertoires in cytomegalovirus infection. No antigen has been identified for these receptors. Each CDR3 protein gets one entry after TCRdb re-called the reads with MiXCR. The profile shows some 500,000 distinct CDR3 sequences, 25% to 35% of them singletons. Source: cultured PBMCs, taken from culture after CMV antigen stimulation. These receptors were taken from a human donor in good health (CMV status not recorded). Some clones in this sample may be carry-over from other donors' samples.

This clonotype was observed once. This chain connects TRBV27 to TRBJ2-5; D remains unclear. Germline V gene sequence: CDR1 MNHEY, CDR2 SMNVEV (reference sequence). Trimming left V 6 bases short and J 0 bases short, with 11 bases between. The CDR3 spans 14 residues. The CDR3 reads CASRRLSYQETQYF. In DNA, the CDR3 is TGTGCCAGCAGGCGACTGAGCTACCAAGAGACCCAGTACTTC.

This clonotype was seen repeatedly, ten times or more. The chain combines TRBV7-2 with TRBJ2-7, with 8 bases matching TRBD2. Germline loops: CDR1 SGHTA, CDR2 FQGNSA. The trim removed 1 base at V and 2 bases at J, leaving 7 bases unmatched. This CDR3 region has 16 residues. The CDR3 loop reads CASSLGPSGFPYEQYF. The CDR3 region has the DNA TGTGCCAGCAGCTTAGGGCCTAGCGGGTTCCCCTACGAGCAGTACTTC.

This chain links TRBV11-2 with TRBJ1-1, with no clear D. CDR1 and CDR2 from the germline V gene are SGHAT and FQNNGV. CDR3 size: 16 residues. The ends were cut back, 1 base at V and 0 bases at J, with 12 bases in the middle. CDR3 DNA: TGTGCCAGCAGCTTAGCCTTACTGGGAATGAACACTGAAGCTTTCTTT. Translated: CASSLALLGMNTEAFF.

In this sample, this clonotype turned up a few times. The V call is TRBV12-3 or TRBV12-4, the J call TRBJ1-3; D gene ambiguous. The CDR3 runs to 14 residues. The V and J ends lost 7 bases and 2 bases respectively, with 12 bases between them. The CDR3 region is CASTHGGPGNTIYF. The CDR3 nucleotides are TGTGCCAGCACCCACGGTGGTCCTGGAAACACCATATATTTT.

The chain uses TRBV29-1 and TRBJ2-3, with 9 bases matching TRBD1. V lost 7 bases and J lost 5; bases outside the gene matches: 7. The V gene's germline CDR1 is SQVTM and CDR2 ANQGSEA. This CDR3 is built from 13 residues. The CDR3 region has the DNA TGCAGCGCCGCCGGACAGGGGAGAGATACGCAGTATTTT. Translation gives CSAAGQGRDTQYF.

This rearrangement joins TRBV11-3 to TRBJ1-1, with D uncertain. The CDR3 has 14 amino acids. V was cut by 1 base and J by 1 base, with 7 bases left in between. Germline CDR1 and CDR2: SGHNT and YENEEA. CDR3 sequence reads: CASSLASWNTEAFF. The DNA of the CDR3 is TGTGCCAGCAGCTTAGCCTCGTGGAACACTGAAGCTTTCTTT.

This clonotype has only a few counts. V is TRBV5-4 and J is TRBJ2-1; perhaps TRBD2 as D (8 bases). V was clipped by 4 bases and J by 4 bases, with 21 bases between them. In germline, CDR1 is SGHNT, CDR2 YYREEE (reference sequence). This CDR3 is 17 amino acids long. In DNA, the CDR3 is TGTGCCAGCAGCCCAGCAGGGGGAGGCGGGAGGTACAATGAGCAGTTCTTC. It specifies CASSPAGGGGRYNEQFF.

The chain's CDR3 is CASSPLLTGSGANVLTF. The DNA of the CDR3 is TGTGCCAGCAGTCCCCTTCTGACAGGCTCTGGGGCCAACGTCCTGACTTTC. This chain uses TRBV6-1 with TRBJ2-6; a weak D match, TRBD1 (6 bases). This CDR3 is 17 amino acids long. The V end was cut by 5 bases, the J end by 0 bases, with 14 bases between. The germline CDR1 and CDR2 sequences are MNHNS and SASEGT.

This chain uses TRBV27 with TRBJ2-5; weak D call: TRBD1 (6 bases). Per the germline V gene, CDR1 is MNHEY and CDR2 is SMNVEV (reference sequence). The V gene lost 6 bases and the J gene lost 5 bases, with 19 bases spanning the gap. The length of the CDR3 is 15 residues. CDR3 in amino acids: CASRVGTGPGETQYF. In DNA form, the CDR3 reads TGTGCCAGCAGGGTCGGTACAGGGCCCGGGGAGACCCAGTACTTC.

The chain is built from TRBV6-8 and TRBJ2-1; no clear D gene. Trimming cost V 2 bases and J 5 bases, with 7 bases left between them. Per the germline V gene, CDR1 is MNHGY and CDR2 is SAAAGT. The CDR3 is 13 residues long. The CDR3 DNA follows: TGTGCCAGCAGTTACGGCCAGGACAATGAGCAGTTCTTC. Protein product: CASSYGQDNEQFF.

J is TRBJ2-1 and V is TRBV9; 8 nucleotides align to TRBD2. This CDR3 comprises 17 residues. The germline V gene has CDR1 SGDLS and CDR2 YYNGEE. Unmatched junction bases numbered 17, after V lost 4 bases and J lost 8 bases. Here the CDR3 reads CASSHRGGLELLDEQFF. As DNA, the CDR3 is TGTGCCAGCAGCCATCGAGGGGGACTAGAGCTCTTGGATGAGCAGTTCTTC.

This clonotype was observed at least ten times. The chain carries TRBV7-2 and TRBJ2-5; a possible D gene is TRBD2 (6 bases). The CDR3 has 15 residues. Germline CDR1 SGHTA, CDR2 FQGNSA. Trimming took off 5 bases at V and 5 bases at J, with 18 bases between the two ends. Here the CDR3 DNA reads TGTGCCAGCAGCCTAAACTCTGGGGGGATGGAGACCCAGTACTTC. Its protein is CASSLNSGGMETQYF. The full variable domain, with the rest looked up from reference TRBV7-2 and TRBJ2-5, is GAGVSQSPSNKVTEKGKDVELRCDPISGHTALYWYRQSLGQGLEFLIYFQGNSAPDKSGLPSDRFSAERTGGSVSTLTIQRTQQEDSAVYLCASSLNSGGMETQYFGPGTRLLVL.

This sequence joins TRBV28 and TRBJ1-6, with D unclear. The CDR3 is 17 amino acids. Trimming shortened V by 2 bases and J by 0 bases, and 11 bases separated the two germline ends. From germline, CDR1 is MDHEN and CDR2 SYDVKM. The CDR3 DNA reads as TGTGCCAGCAGTTTAGCCAAGGGAGGCTCCTATAATTCACCCCTCCACTTT. Translated, it gives CASSLAKGGSYNSPLHF.

This clonotype was found a few times. This sequence joins TRBV12-3 or TRBV12-4 and TRBJ2-5, with D possibly being TRBD2 (5 bases). This CDR3 has 15 amino acids. Trimming left V 3 bases short and J 1 base short, with 12 bases between. CDR3 loop: CASSFLAAIQETQYF. CDR3 nucleotide sequence: TGTGCCAGCAGTTTTCTAGCAGCTATCCAAGAGACCCAGTACTTC.

The rearrangement links TRBV7-8 to TRBJ2-7; D is uncertain. The CDR3 is 14 residues long. CDR1 and CDR2 from the germline V gene are SGHVS and FQNEAQ. Trimming took 5 bases from V and 2 from J, leaving 13 bases between them. The CDR3: CASSPRRTTYEQYV. The CDR3 nucleotides read TGTGCCAGCAGCCCCCGACGGACGACCTACGAGCAGTACGTC.